One and the same sample provided the 16 T cell receptor beta chains below, sequenced in a study of OX40 agonist ivuxolimab in advanced cancers. Data came from immunoSEQ multiplex PCR; TCRdb stores just in-frame clones and leaves some out. In the table there are just under 20,000 clones, around four fifths of which are singletons. The input for sequencing was CD4+ or CD8+ T cells sorted from blood, taken in a trial of the OX40 agonist ivuxolimab. These receptors were obtained from an adult with an advanced solid tumor such as melanoma, head and neck, liver or kidney cancer.

This clone appeared a few times. The rearrangement uses TRBV11-2 and TRBJ1-2; D is possibly TRBD1 (6 bases). The V and J ends lost 5 bases and 1 base respectively, with 17 bases between them. This CDR3 spans 16 amino acids. CDR1 SGHAT and CDR2 FQNNGV come from the germline V gene. CDR3 sequence (DNA): TGTGCCAGCAGCGACTTCAAAAACAGGGATAACTATGGCTACACCTTC. Protein product: CASSDFKNRDNYGYTF.

The chain is built from TRBV5-4 and TRBJ2-1; D unclear. The CDR3 length is 13 residues. Looked up from germline, CDR1 is SGHNT and CDR2 is YYREEE (reference sequence). Trimming removed 2 bases from V and 3 bases from J, with 6 bases in between. The DNA for the CDR3 is TGTGCCAGCAGCTTACCAGGCTACAATGAGCAGTTCTTC. Translating gives CASSLPGYNEQFF.

This clone was picked up one time. The chain carries TRBV12-2 and TRBJ1-1; TRBD1, the D gene given by the table, was not confirmed from the DNA. TRBV12-2 is an annotated pseudogene. The CDR3 covers 14 residues. The chain's CDR3 is CASRTKQGGTEAFF. The CDR3 region has the DNA TGTGCAAGTCGCACAAAACAGGGCGGCACTGAAGCTTTCTTT.

This chain joins TRBV9 and TRBJ1-4, with unresolved D. V shed 0 bases and J shed 8 bases, with 14 bases lying between them. CDR3 length: 15 residues. Germline V CDR1 and CDR2: SGDLS, YYNGEE. The CDR3 sequence is CASSVDEGGWEKLFF. CDR3 sequence (DNA): TGTGCCAGCAGCGTAGACGAGGGCGGGTGGGAAAAACTGTTTTTT.

The chain couples TRBV10-3 to TRBJ1-5, with D tentatively TRBD1 (5 bases). The V end lost 0 bases, the J end lost 5 bases, and 17 bases lay between the germline ends. Germline CDR1 ENHRY, CDR2 SYGVKD. The CDR3 contains 17 residues. The CDR3 DNA sequence: TGTGCCATCAGTGAGTCTCCCCCTGGAAGGGGTGATCAGCCCCAGCATTTT. This sequence encodes CAISESPPGRGDQPQHF.

In its sample, this clone ranks as medium-sized. The V gene is TRBV5-5, the J gene TRBJ2-7; D is perhaps TRBD1 (7 bases). Germline assignment: CDR1 SGHKS and CDR2 YYEKEE (reference sequence). The V end lost 0 bases, the J end lost 2 bases, and 12 bases lay between the germline ends. CDR3 length: 15 amino acids. In DNA, the CDR3 is TGTGCCAGCAGCTTGGGGCAGGGGGGTGCCTACGAGCAGTACTTC. Translation: CASSLGQGGAYEQYF.

The genes are TRBV5-4 and TRBJ2-3; TRBD2 aligns across 11 bases. This CDR3 has 14 amino acids. With 3 bases clipped from V and 5 bases from J, the junction kept 2 bases outside the gene matches. The V gene's germline CDR1 is SGHNT and CDR2 YYREEE (reference sequence). DNA of the CDR3: TGTGCCAGCAGCTCGCTAGCGGGGGGAGATACGCAGTATTTT. Its translation: CASSSLAGGDTQYF.

This chain connects TRBV18 to TRBJ1-3, with 8 bases matching TRBD1. Germline CDR1 KGHSH, CDR2 LQKENI. The CDR3 sequence is 16 residues long. Trimming removed 5 bases from V and 3 bases from J; junction bases left unmatched: 9. CDR3 DNA sequence: TGTGCCAGCTCAGCGTACACGACAGGGGATGGAAACACCATATATTTT. This translates into CASSAYTTGDGNTIYF.

The genes are TRBV2 and TRBJ2-7; 12 bases are shared with TRBD1. CDR3 length equals 20 residues. V lost 4 bases and J lost 1; bases outside the gene matches: 17. Germline CDR1 and CDR2: SNHLY and FYNNEI. CDR3 amino acids: CASSAKGGTGGRLRSYEQYF. The CDR3, as DNA: TGTGCCAGCAGTGCAAAGGGGGGGACAGGGGGCCGTCTTAGGTCCTACGAGCAGTACTTC.

This CDR3 is CASSETTRAGELFF. CDR3 nucleotide sequence: TGTGCCAGCAGTGAGACGACAAGGGCCGGGGAGCTGTTTTTT. The rearrangement links TRBV2 to TRBJ2-2; D unclear. The CDR3 runs to 14 residues. CDR1 and CDR2 from the germline V gene are SNHLY and FYNNEI. Trimming left V 3 bases short and J 6 bases short, with 11 bases between.

The chain has TRBV5-1 and TRBJ2-3, with D unresolved. From germline, CDR1 is SGHRS and CDR2 YFSETQ. The CDR3 runs 14 residues. V was clipped by 0 bases and J by 0 bases, with 5 bases between them. CDR3 DNA: TGCGCCAGCAGCTTGGCCGACAGCACAGATACGCAGTATTTT. It specifies CASSLADSTDTQYF.

The CDR3 region has the DNA TGTGCCAGTAGTGCGACAGGGGCGGGAGGGCCGGTTGAGCAGTACTTC. It codes for CASSATGAGGPVEQYF. The V call is TRBV19, the J call TRBJ2-7; D possibly corresponds to TRBD2 (9 bases). V was pared by 5 bases and J by 7 bases, with 24 bases between. The CDR3 covers 16 residues. Per germline, CDR1 LNHDA and CDR2 SQIVND (reference sequence).

CDR3: CASSPGLGTDTQYF. The CDR3, as DNA: TGCGCCAGCAGCCCCGGACTAGGCACAGATACGCAGTATTTT. The chain is built from TRBV4-3 and TRBJ2-3, with 7 bases fitting TRBD2. The CDR3 is 14 residues long. Looked up from germline, CDR1 is LGHNA and CDR2 is YSLEER. The ends lost 4 bases at V and 1 base at J; junction bases unmatched: 2.

This clone was seen just once. The J gene is TRBJ2-3, the V gene TRBV29-1; D gene uncertain. CDR1 SQVTM and CDR2 ANQGSEA come from the germline V gene. The CDR3 has 12 amino acids. V was trimmed by 5 bases and J by 2 bases, leaving 8 bases between them. CDR3 loop: CSVLLDTDTQYF. DNA of the CDR3: TGCAGCGTTCTGCTAGACACAGATACGCAGTATTTT.

The gene calls are TRBV28 and TRBJ2-7; 10 bases map to TRBD2. CDR1 is MDHEN and CDR2 is SYDVKM in the germline V gene. The ends lost 6 bases at V and 2 bases at J; junction bases unmatched: 7. The CDR3 runs to 15 residues. In DNA form, the CDR3 reads TGTGCCAGCAGGCAGACTAGCGGGCAGGCCTACGAGCAGTACTTC. It translates to CASRQTSGQAYEQYF. Together with reference TRBV28 and TRBJ2-7, the CDR3 gives the full variable domain: DVKVTQSSRYLVKRTGEKVFLECVQDMDHENMFWYRQDPGLGLRLIYFSYDVKMKEKGDIPEGYSVSREKKERFSLILESASTNQTSMYLCASRQTSGQAYEQYFGPGTRLTVT.

This rearrangement joins TRBV29-1 to TRBJ2-4, with no clear D. Germline-derived CDR1 and CDR2 are SQVTM and ANQGSEA. Trimming took off 5 bases at V and 1 base at J, with 12 bases between the two ends. CDR3 size: 14 residues. In DNA, the CDR3 is TGCAGCGTTACACTGCTGGGGGCCAAAAACATTCAGTACTTC. It specifies CSVTLLGAKNIQYF.